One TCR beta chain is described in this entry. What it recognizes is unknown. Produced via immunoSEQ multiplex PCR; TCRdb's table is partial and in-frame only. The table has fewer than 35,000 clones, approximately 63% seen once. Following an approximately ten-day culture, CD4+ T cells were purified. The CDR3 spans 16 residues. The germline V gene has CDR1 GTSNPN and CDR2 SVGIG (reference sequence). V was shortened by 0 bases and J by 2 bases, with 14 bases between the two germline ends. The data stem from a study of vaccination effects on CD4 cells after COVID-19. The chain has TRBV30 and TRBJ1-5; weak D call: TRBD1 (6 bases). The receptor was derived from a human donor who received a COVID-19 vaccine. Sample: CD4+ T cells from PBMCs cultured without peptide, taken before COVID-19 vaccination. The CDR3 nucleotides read TGTGCCTGGAGTGTACTCGGGGGACACGGCAATCAGCCCCAGCATTTT. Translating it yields CAWSVLGGHGNQPQHF.